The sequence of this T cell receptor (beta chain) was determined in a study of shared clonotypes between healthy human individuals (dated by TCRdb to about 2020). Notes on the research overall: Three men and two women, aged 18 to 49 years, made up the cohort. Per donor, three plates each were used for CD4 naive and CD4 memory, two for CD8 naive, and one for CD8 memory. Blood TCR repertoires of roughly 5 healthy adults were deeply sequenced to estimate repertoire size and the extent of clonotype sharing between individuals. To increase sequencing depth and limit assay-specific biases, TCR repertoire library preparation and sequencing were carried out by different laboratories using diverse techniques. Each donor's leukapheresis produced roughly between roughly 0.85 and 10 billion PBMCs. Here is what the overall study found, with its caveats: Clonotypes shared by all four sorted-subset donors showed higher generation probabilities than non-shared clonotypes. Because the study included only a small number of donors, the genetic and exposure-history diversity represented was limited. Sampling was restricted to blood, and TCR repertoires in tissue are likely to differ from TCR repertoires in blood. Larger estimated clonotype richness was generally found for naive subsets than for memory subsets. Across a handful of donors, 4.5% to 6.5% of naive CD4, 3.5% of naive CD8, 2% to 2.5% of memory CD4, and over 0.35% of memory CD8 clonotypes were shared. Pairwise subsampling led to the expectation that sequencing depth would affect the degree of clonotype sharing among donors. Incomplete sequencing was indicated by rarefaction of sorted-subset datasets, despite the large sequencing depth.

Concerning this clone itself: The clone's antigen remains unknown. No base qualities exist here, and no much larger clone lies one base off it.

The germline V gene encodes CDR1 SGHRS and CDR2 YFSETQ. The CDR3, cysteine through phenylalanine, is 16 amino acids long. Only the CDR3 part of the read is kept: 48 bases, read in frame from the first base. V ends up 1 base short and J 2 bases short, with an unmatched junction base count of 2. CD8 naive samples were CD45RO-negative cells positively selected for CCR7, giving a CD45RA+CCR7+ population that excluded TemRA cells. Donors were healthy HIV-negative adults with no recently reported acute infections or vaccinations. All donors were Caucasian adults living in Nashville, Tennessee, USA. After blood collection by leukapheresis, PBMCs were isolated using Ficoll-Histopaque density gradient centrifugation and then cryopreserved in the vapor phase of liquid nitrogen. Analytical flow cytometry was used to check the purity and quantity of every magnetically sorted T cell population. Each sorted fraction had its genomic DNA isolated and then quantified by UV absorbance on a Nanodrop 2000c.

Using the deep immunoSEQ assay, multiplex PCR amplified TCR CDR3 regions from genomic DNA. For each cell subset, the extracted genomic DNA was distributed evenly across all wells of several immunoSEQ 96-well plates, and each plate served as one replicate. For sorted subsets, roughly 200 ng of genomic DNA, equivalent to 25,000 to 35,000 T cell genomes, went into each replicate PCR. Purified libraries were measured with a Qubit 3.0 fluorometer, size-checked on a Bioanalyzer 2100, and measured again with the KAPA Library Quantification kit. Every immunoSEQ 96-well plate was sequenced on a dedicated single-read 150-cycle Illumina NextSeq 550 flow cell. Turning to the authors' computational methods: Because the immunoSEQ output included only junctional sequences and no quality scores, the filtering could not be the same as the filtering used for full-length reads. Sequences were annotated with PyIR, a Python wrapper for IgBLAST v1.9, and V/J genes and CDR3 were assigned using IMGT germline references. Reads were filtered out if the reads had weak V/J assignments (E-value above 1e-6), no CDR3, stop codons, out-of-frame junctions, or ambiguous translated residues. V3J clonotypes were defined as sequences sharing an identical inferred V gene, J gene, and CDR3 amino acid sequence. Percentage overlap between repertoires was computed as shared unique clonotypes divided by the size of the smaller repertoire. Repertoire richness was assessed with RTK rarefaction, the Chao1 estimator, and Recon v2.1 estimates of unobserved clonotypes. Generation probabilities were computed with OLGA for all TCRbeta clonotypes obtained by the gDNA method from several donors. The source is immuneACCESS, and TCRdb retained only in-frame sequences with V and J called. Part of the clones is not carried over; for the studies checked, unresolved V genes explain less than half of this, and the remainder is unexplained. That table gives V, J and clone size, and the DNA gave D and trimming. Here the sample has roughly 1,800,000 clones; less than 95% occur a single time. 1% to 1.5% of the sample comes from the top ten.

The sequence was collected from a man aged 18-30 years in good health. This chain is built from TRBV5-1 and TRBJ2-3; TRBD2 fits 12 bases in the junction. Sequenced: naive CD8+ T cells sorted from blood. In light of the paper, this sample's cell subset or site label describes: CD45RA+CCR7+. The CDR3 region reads CASSLRTSGTTDTQYF. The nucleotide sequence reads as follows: TGCGCCAGCAGCTTGCGGACTAGCGGGACCACAGATACGCAGTATTTT.